The subject of this entry is one T cell receptor (beta chain). The record originates from a study of blood T cell repertoires in COVID-19. Study summary: COVID-19 samples from acute and convalescent phases originated in the United States, Italy and Spain. In each case, the material was cDNA or gDNA derived from T cells, B-cell-depleted T cells, or PBMCs.

In the source study's methods: Counts of nucleated cells, estimated from reference gene primer amplification, were obtained. TCRdb keeps only in-frame clones here, not all; method: immunoSEQ multiplex PCR. From that table come the V and J calls and clone size; the DNA was used to work out D and trimming. Among 300,000 to 350,000 clones listed, over 80% were seen once. Patients in Seattle were enrolled during active infection, then followed longitudinally. Per germline, CDR1 MDHEN and CDR2 SYDVKM. The trim removed 5 bases at V and 3 bases at J, leaving 6 bases unmatched. CDR3 size: 15 residues. This sequence joins TRBV28 and TRBJ2-1; the match to TRBD1 covers 8 bases. Sequencing input: peripheral blood. The receptor was isolated from a man aged 30 to 39 with COVID-19, enrolled during active disease. The CDR3 reads CASSLGQGNYNEQFF. The CDR3 DNA follows: TGTGCCAGCAGTCTCGGACAGGGTAACTACAATGAGCAGTTCTTC. Full variable domain (remainder filled in from reference TRBV28 and TRBJ2-1): DVKVTQSSRYLVKRTGEKVFLECVQDMDHENMFWYRQDPGLGLRLIYFSYDVKMKEKGDIPEGYSVSREKKERFSLILESASTNQTSMYLCASSLGQGNYNEQFFGPGTRLTVL.